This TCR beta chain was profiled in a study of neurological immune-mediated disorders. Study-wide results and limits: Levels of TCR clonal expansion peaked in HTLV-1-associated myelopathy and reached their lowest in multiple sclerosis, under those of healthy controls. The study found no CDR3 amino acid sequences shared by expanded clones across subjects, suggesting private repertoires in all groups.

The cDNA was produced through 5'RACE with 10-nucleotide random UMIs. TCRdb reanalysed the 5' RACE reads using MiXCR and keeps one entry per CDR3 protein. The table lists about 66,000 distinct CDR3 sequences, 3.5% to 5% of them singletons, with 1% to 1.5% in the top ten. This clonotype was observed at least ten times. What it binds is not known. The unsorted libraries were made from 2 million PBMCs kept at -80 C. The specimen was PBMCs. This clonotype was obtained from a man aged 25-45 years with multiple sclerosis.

In DNA form, the CDR3 reads TGCGCCAGCAGCTTGTCCGGGACAGGGTCCTACGAGCAGTACTTC. The encoded protein is CASSLSGTGSYEQYF. J is TRBJ2-7 and V is TRBV5-1; 9 positions agree with TRBD1. CDR1 and CDR2 (germline): SGHRS, YFSETQ. V lost 1 base and J lost 1; bases outside the gene matches: 3. This CDR3 contains 15 residues.